These 7 T cell receptor beta chains came from one sample sequenced in a study of siplizumab effects on memory and regulatory T cells. The method was immunoSEQ multiplex PCR; TCRdb's version includes in-frame clones alone and lacks a portion of them. The table records around 100,000 clones, 91% of them present only once. Input material: CD4+ T cells sorted from blood. These receptors came from a human donor in good health.

The DNA of the CDR3 is TGTGCCAGCAGCCCCGGACAGGGGGGGTATGGCTACACCTTC. This sequence encodes CASSPGQGGYGYTF. The chain uses TRBV13 and TRBJ1-2; 10 positions match TRBD1. The CDR3 has 14 amino acids. Germline V gene lookup returns CDR1 PRHDT and CDR2 FYEKMQ (reference sequence). The V and J ends lost 5 bases and 5 bases, in that order; junction bases with no gene match: 5.

The V and J genes are TRBV7-2 and TRBJ2-1; the match to TRBD2 covers 9 bases. The CDR3 contains 14 residues. Losses at the gene ends were 1 base for V and 7 bases for J; bases not matched to a gene: 2. The germline V gene encodes CDR1 SGHTA and CDR2 FQGNSA. The CDR3 DNA is TGTGCCAGCAGCTTAGTAGCGGGGGTGAATGAGCAGTTCTTC. Translated: CASSLVAGVNEQFF.

The chain's CDR3 is CASSVQGGSSPLHF. The CDR3 bases are TGTGCCAGCAGCGTGCAGGGAGGGAGTTCACCCCTCCACTTT. The V gene is TRBV9, the J gene TRBJ1-6, with D perhaps matching TRBD1 (5 bases). Germline V CDR1 and CDR2: SGDLS, YYNGEE. The CDR3 is made up of 14 amino acids. V was pared by 2 bases and J by 9 bases, with 12 bases between.

The rearrangement uses TRBV9 and TRBJ1-2, with no clear D. Germline-derived CDR1 and CDR2 are SGDLS and YYNGEE. Trimming shortened V by 0 bases and J by 2 bases, and 11 bases separated the two germline ends. The CDR3 is 15 residues long. In nucleotides, the CDR3 is TGTGCCAGCAGCGTAGACCGATACCCCAACTATGGCTACACCTTC. Translation: CASSVDRYPNYGYTF. Based on the CDR3 plus reference TRBV9 and TRBJ1-2, the full variable domain is DSGVTQTPKHLITATGQRVTLRCSPRSGDLSVYWYQQSLDQGLQFLIQYYNGEERAKGNILERFSAQQFPDLHSELNLSSLELGDSALYFCASSVDRYPNYGYTFGSGTRLTVV.

This clone came up a few times. The chain recombines TRBV18 with TRBJ1-1; a weak D match, TRBD1 (5 bases). CDR1 and CDR2 from the germline V gene are KGHSH and LQKENI. V lost 3 bases to trimming and J lost 8 bases, with 19 bases between them. The CDR3 is made up of 15 amino acids. DNA for the CDR3: TGTGCCAGCTCACCCCCGGGGCGGCCTGGGCTCGAAGCTTTCTTT. Translation gives CASSPPGRPGLEAFF.

The rearrangement uses TRBV6-5 and TRBJ2-7, with 11 bases aligning to TRBD1. With V trimmed by 6 bases and J by 3 bases, 4 bases remained unmatched. The CDR3 contains 14 residues. CDR1 and CDR2 from the germline V gene are MNHEY and SVGAGI. The CDR3, as DNA: TGTGCCAGCAGAGGGACAGGGGGGGGCTACGAGCAGTACTTC. Protein product: CASRGTGGGYEQYF.

V is TRBV14 and J is TRBJ1-6; 10 positions match TRBD1. V trimming: 4 bases; J trimming: 8 bases; junction bases outside the gene matches: 5. CDR3 length: 15 amino acids. The germline V gene has CDR1 SGHDN and CDR2 FVKESK. In DNA, the CDR3 is TGTGCCAGCAGCCCCAGACAGGGGGCCCATTCACCCCTCCACTTT. Protein sequence: CASSPRQGAHSPLHF.